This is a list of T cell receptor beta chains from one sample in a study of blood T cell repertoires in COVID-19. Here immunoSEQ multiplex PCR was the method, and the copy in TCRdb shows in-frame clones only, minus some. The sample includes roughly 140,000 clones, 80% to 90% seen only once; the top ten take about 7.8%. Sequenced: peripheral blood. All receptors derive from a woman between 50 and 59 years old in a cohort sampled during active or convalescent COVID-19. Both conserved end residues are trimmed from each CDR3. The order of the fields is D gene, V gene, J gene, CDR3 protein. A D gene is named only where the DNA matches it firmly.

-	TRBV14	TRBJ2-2	ASSQDPRGNTGELF
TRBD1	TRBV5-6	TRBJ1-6	ASGVGTGYSPLH
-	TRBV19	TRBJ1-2	ASSIPISTDLSYGYT
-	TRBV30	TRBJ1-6	ACSRNSNSPLH
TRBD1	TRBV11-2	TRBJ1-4	ASRTGTGTANEKLF
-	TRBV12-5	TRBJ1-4	ASGGATNEKLF
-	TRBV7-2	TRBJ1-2	ASSLVSPTSSGYT
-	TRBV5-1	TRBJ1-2	ASSLKQGGEYGYT
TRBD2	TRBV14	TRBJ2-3	ASSQGLADYTDTQY
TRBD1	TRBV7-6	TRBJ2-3	ASSPGDREGDTQY
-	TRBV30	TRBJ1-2	AWGAGGYT
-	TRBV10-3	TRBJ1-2	AITNRDLGLYGYT
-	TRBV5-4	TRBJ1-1	ASSLVHGSTEAF
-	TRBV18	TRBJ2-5	ASSRVAGGNQETQY
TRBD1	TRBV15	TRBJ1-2	ATSWGQGSNYGYT
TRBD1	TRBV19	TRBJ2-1	ASSDQGQLYNEQF
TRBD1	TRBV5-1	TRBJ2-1	ASSFGTGDNEQF
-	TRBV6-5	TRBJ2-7	ASSYSGQGSYEQY
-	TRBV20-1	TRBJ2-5	SASIRALETQY
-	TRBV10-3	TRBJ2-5	AIAEGGETQY
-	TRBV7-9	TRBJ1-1	ASSLGPGGTEAF
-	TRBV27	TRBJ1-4	ASSQLGTTEKLF
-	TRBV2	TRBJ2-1	ASKEGSYNEQF
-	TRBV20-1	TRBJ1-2	SARTSDGYT
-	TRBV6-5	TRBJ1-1	ASSYSMVPGTEAF
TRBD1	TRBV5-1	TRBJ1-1	ASSLAGTGRPEAF
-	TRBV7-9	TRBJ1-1	ASSGPNTEAF
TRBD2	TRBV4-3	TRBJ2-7	ASSQGLRGDEQY
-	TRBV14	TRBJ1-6	ASSPNYNSPLH
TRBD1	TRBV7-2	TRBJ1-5	ASSGDRGNQPQH
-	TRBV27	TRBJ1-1	ASSFGQLMNTEAF
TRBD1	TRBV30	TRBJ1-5	AWTGTDNQPQH
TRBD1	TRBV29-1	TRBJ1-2	SVNRGGGYGYT
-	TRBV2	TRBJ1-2	ASSEGGYGYT
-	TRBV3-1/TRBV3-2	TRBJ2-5	ASSPPVGGETQY
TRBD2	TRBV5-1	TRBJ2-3	ASSLGSGGSAPTDTQY
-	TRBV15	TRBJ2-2	ATPVGANTGELF
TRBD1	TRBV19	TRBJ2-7	ASRRQGLSYEQY
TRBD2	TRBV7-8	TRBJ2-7	ASSSRTSGGPNSYEQY
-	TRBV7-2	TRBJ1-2	ASSLDADSVYGYT
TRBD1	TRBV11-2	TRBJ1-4	ASSLTRQGWDEKLF
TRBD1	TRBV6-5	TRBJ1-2	ASRGQGESYGYT
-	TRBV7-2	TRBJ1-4	ASSPTGLREKLF
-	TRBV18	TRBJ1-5	ASSPTDRQPQH
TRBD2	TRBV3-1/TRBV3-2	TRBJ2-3	ASSLRLATDTQY
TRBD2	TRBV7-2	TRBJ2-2	ASRRGGLNTGELF
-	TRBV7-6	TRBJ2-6	ASSLERGGPSGANVLT
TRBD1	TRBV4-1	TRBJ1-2	ASSQDGQGGGYT
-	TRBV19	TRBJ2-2	ASSMWRGPGELF
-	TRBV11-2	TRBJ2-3	ASSLVETDDTQY
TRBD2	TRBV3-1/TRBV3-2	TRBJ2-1	ASPRGSGGYNEQF
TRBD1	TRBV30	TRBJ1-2	ACQADRGSGGYT
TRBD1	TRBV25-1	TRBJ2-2	ASSGWTGRSGELF
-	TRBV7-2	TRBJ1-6	ASRPHPGGVINSPLH
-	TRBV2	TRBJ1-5	ASRRNWGNQPQH
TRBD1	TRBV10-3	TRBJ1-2	AISESTGFYGYT
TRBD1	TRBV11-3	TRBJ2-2	ASSSTGGRELF
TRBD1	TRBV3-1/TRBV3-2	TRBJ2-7	ASSYPGQGAYEQY
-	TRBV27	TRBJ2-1	ASSFEGGYNEQF
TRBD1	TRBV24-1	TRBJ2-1	ATSGPGTASTYNEQF